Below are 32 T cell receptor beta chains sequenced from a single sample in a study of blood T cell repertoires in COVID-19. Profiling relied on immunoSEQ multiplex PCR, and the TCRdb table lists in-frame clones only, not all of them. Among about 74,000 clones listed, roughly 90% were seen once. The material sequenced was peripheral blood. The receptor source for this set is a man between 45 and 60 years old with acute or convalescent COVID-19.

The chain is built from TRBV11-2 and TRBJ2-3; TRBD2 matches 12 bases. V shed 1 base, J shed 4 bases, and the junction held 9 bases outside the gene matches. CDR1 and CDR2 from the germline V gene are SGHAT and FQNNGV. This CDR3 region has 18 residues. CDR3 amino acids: CASSLGGLTSGRSDTQYF. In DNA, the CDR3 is TGTGCCAGCAGCTTAGGGGGTCTAACTAGCGGGAGGTCAGATACGCAGTATTTT. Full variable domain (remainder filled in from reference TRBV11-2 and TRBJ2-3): EAGVAQSPRYKIIEKRQSVAFWCNPISGHATLYWYQQILGQGPKLLIQFQNNGVVDDSQLPKDRFSAERLKGVDSTLKIQPAKLEDSAVYLCASSLGGLTSGRSDTQYFGPGTRLTVL.

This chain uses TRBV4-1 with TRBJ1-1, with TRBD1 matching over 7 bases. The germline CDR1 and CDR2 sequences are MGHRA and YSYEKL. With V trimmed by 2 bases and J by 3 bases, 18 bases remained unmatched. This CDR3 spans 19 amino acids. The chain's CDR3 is CASSQPDRAKAHEHTEAFF. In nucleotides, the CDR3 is TGCGCCAGCAGCCAACCCGACAGGGCGAAAGCCCATGAACACACTGAAGCTTTCTTT.

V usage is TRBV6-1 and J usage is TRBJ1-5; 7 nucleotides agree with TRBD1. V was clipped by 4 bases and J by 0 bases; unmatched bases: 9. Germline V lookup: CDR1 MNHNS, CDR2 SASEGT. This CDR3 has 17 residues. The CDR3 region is CASSVTGVVYSNQPQHF. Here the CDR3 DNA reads TGTGCCAGCAGTGTTACAGGGGTAGTCTATAGCAATCAGCCCCAGCATTTT.

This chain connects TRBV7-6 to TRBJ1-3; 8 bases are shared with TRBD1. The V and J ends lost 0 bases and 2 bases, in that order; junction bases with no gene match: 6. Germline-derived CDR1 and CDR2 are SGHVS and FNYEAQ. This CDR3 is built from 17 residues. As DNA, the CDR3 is TGTGCCAGCAGCTTAGCGGTAGGGACAGGCCCTGGAAACACCATATATTTT. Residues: CASSLAVGTGPGNTIYF.

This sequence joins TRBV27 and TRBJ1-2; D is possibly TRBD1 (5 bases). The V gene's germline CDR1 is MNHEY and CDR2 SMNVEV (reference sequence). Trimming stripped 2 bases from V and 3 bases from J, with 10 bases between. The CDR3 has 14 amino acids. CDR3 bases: TGTGCCAGCAGTTTAGGGGCTAGGGACTATGGCTACACCTTC. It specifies CASSLGARDYGYTF.

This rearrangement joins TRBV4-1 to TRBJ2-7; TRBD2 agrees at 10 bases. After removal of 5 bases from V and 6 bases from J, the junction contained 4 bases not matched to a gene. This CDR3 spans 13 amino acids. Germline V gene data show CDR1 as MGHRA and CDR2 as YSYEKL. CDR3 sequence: CASSGSGRAEQYF. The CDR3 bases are TGCGCCAGCAGCGGGAGCGGGAGGGCCGAGCAGTACTTC.

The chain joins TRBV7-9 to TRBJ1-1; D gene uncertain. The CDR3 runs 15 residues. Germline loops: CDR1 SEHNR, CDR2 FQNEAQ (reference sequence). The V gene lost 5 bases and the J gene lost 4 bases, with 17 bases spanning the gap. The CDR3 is CASSHYGLSGTEAFF. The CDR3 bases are TGTGCCAGCAGCCACTACGGACTGAGTGGCACTGAAGCTTTCTTT.

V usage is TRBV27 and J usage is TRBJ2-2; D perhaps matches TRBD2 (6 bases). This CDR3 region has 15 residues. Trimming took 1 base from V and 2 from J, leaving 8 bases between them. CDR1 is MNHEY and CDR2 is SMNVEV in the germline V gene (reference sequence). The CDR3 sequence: CASSLWGENTGELFF. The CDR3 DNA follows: TGTGCCAGCAGTTTATGGGGGGAAAACACCGGGGAGCTGTTTTTT.

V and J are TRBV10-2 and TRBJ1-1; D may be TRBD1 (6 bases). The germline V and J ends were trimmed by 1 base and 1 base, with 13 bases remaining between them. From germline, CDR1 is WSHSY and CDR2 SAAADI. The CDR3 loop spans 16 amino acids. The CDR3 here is CASSEWPRTENTEAFF. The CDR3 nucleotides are TGCGCCAGCAGTGAGTGGCCGCGGACAGAGAACACTGAAGCTTTCTTT.

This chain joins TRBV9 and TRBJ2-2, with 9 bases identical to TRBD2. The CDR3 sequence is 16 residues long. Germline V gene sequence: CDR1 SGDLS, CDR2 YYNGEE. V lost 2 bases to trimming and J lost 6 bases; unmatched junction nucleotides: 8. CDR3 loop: CASSVSSGIGSGELFF. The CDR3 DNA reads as TGTGCCAGCAGCGTTTCTAGCGGGATAGGGTCCGGGGAGCTGTTTTTT.

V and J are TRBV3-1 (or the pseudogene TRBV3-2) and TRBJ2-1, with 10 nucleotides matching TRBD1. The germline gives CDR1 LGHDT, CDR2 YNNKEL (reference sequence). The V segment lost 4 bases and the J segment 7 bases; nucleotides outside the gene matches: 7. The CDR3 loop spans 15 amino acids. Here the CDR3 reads CASSRGGTGANEQFF. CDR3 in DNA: TGTGCCAGCAGCCGCGGCGGGACAGGGGCTAATGAGCAGTTCTTC.

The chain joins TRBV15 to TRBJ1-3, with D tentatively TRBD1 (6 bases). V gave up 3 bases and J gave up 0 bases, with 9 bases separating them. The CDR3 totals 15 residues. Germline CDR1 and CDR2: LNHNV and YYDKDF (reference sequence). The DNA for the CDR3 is TGTGCCACCAGCAGCACAGGGACCTCTGGAAACACCATATATTTT. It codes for CATSSTGTSGNTIYF.

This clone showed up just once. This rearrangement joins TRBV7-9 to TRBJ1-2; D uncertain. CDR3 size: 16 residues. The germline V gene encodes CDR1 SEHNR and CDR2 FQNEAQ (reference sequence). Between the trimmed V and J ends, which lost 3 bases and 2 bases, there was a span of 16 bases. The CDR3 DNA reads TGTGCCAGCAGCTTTTGGTTCGGGGAGACGAACTATGGCTACACCTTC. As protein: CASSFWFGETNYGYTF.

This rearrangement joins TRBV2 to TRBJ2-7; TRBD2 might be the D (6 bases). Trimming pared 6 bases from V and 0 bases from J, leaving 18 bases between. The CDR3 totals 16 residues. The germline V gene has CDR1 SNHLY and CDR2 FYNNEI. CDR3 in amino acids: CASRASNRDFSYEQYF. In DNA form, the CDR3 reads TGTGCCAGCAGAGCTAGTAACCGGGACTTCTCCTACGAGCAGTACTTC.

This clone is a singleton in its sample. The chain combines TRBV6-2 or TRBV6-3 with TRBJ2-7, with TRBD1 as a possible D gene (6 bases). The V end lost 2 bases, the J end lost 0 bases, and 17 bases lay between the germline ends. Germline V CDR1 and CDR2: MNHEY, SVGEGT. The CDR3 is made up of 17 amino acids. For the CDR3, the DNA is TGTGCCAGCAGTTACACACTTCCTCAGGGGAGCTCCTACGAGCAGTACTTC. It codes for CASSYTLPQGSSYEQYF.

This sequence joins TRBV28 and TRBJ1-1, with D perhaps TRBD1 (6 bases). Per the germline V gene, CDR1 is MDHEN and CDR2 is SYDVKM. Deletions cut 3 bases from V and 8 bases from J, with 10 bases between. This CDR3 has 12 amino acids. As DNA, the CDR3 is TGTGCCAGCAGTTTGCGAACAGGGGAAGCTTTCTTT. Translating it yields CASSLRTGEAFF.

The CDR3 reads CASSFSHGELKHSPLHF. The CDR3 bases are TGTGCCAGCAGCTTTTCCCACGGGGAGCTTAAGCACTCACCCCTCCACTTT. The genes are TRBV7-9 and TRBJ1-6; D call uncertain. CDR3 length: 17 amino acids. V was clipped by 3 bases and J by 10 bases, with 22 bases between them. Germline loops: CDR1 SEHNR, CDR2 FQNEAQ (reference sequence).

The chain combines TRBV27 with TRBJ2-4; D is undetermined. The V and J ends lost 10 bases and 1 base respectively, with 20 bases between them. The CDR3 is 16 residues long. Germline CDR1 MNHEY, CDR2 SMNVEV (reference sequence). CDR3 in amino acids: CAIAPTGGLAKNIQYF. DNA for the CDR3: TGTGCCATCGCCCCCACCGGCGGATTGGCCAAAAACATTCAGTACTTC.

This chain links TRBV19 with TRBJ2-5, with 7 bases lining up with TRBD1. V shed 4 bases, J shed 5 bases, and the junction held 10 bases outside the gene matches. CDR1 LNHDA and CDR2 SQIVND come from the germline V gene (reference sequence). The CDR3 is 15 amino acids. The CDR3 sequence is CASSSPTGAGETQYF. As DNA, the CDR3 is TGTGCCAGTAGTAGCCCCACAGGGGCTGGGGAGACCCAGTACTTC.

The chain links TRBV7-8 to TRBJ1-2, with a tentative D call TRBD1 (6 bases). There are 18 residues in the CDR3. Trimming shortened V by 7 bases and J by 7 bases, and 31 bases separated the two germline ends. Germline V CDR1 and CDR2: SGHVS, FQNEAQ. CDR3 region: CASTSEWWPGQGTVGYTF. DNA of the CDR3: TGTGCCAGCACCTCTGAGTGGTGGCCGGGGCAGGGGACGGTTGGCTACACCTTC.

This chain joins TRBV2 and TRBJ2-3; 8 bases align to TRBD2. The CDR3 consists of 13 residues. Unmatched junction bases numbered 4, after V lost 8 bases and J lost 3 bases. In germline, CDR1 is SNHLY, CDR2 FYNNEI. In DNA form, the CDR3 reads TGTGCCAGCCCAGCGGGAGCAACAGATACGCAGTATTTT. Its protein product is CASPAGATDTQYF.

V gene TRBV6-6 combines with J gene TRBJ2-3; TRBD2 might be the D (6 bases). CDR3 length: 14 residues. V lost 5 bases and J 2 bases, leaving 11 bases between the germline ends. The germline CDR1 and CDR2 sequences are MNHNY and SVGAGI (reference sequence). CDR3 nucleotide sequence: TGTGCCAGCAGTAGTATAGCGGACACAGATACGCAGTATTTT. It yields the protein CASSSIADTDTQYF.

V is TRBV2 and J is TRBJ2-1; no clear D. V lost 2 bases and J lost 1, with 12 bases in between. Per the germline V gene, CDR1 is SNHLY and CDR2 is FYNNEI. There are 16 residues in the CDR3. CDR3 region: CASSERRRLSYNEQFF. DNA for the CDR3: TGTGCCAGCAGTGAACGGCGGCGCCTTTCCTACAATGAGCAGTTCTTC.

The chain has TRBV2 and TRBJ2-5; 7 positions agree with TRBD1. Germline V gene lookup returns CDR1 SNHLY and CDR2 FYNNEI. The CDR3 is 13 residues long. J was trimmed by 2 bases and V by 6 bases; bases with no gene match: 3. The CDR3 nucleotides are TGTGCCAGCAGCCGGACAGGACAAGAGACCCAGTACTTC. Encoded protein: CASSRTGQETQYF.

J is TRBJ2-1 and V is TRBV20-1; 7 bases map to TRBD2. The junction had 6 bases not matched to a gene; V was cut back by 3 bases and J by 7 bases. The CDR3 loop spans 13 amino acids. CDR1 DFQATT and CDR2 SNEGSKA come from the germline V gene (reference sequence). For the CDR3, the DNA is TGCAGTGCTAGTGGGAGGGTGGCAAATGAGCAGTTCTTC. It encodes CSASGRVANEQFF.

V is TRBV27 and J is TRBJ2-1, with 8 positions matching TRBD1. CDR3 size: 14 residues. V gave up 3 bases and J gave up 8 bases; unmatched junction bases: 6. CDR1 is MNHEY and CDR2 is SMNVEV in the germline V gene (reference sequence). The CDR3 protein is CASSLSTGGYEQFF. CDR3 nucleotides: TGTGCCAGCAGTTTGTCAACAGGGGGGTATGAGCAGTTCTTC.

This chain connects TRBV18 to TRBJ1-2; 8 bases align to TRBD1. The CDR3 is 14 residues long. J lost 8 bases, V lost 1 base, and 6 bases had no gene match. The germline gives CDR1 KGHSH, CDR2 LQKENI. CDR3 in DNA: TGTGCCAGCTCACCACTTTCCAGGGGGCAGGGCTACACCTTC. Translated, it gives CASSPLSRGQGYTF.

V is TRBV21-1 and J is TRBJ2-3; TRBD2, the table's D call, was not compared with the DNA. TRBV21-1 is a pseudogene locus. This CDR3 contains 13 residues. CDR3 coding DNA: TGTGCCAGCAGCAAAACTAGCCCGGATACGCAGTATTTT. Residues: CASSKTSPDTQYF.

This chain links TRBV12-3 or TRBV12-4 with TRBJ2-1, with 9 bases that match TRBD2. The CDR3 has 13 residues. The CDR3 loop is CAWSTSGNNEQFF. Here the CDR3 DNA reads TGTGCATGGTCGACTAGCGGAAACAATGAGCAGTTCTTC.

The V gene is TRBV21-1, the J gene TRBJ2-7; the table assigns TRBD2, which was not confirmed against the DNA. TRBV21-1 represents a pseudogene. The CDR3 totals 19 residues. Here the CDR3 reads CASSKSRVPSVRGDYEQYF. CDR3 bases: TGTGCCAGCAGCAAATCAAGGGTCCCATCAGTGCGGGGAGACTACGAGCAGTACTTC.

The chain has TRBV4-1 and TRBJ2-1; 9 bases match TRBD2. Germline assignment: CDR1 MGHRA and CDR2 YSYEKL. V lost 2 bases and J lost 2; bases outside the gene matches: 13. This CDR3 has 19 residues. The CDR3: CASSQSPGGLAGTYNEQFF. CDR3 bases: TGCGCCAGCAGCCAATCCCCGGGGGGGCTAGCGGGGACCTACAATGAGCAGTTCTTC.

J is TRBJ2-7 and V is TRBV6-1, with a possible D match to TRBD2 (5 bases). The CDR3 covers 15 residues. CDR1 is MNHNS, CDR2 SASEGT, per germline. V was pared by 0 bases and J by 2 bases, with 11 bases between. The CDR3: CASSEAVTNPYEQYF. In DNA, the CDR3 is TGTGCCAGCAGTGAAGCTGTGACTAACCCCTACGAGCAGTACTTC.